Described below is a single TCR beta chain sequence and its context. The data were obtained in a study of blood T cell repertoires in COVID-19. At the level of the study: Acute and convalescent COVID-19 samples came from the United States, Italy and Spain. PBMCs, B-cell-depleted T cells, or T cells were the source of the cDNA or gDNA that made up the material.

The authors' processing: Estimates of nucleated cell counts were drawn from the amplification of reference gene primers. The assay was immunoSEQ multiplex PCR, and TCRdb's table has in-frame clones only and misses some. V and J calls and clone size follow that table, whereas D and trimming were derived from the DNA. Of roughly 180,000 clones listed, roughly 80% are singletons. There are 13 residues in the CDR3. Per the germline V gene, CDR1 is MNHEY and CDR2 is SVGAGI. Trimming cost V 6 bases and J 4 bases, with 11 bases left between them. The TCR was taken from a man aged 60-69 years with active or convalescent COVID-19. This rearrangement joins TRBV6-5 to TRBJ2-3; D call uncertain. Material for sequencing was peripheral blood. This chain's CDR3 is CASRFYLADTQYF. CDR3 nucleotides: TGTGCCAGCAGATTCTACCTGGCAGATACGCAGTATTTT.